A single sample gave rise to the 18 T cell receptor beta chains below, sequenced in a study of blood T cell repertoires in COVID-19. Some clones are missing from TCRdb's copy, which holds only in-frame ones; the method was immunoSEQ multiplex PCR. The table shows 55,000 to 65,000 clones, with 82% occurring only once. Material: peripheral blood. These receptors were taken from a man in his sixties with acute or convalescent COVID-19.

This clone was seen a few times. V usage is TRBV7-9 and J usage is TRBJ2-2; D is unclear. The CDR3 spans 14 residues. The V gene's germline CDR1 is SEHNR and CDR2 FQNEAQ (reference sequence). With 1 base removed from V and 5 bases from J, the gap between germline ends came to 8 bases. DNA of the CDR3: TGTGCCAGCAGCTTAGATCTAGAAACCGGGGAGCTGTTTTTT. It codes for CASSLDLETGELFF.

The chain recombines TRBV11-3 with TRBJ2-1, with D perhaps matching TRBD1 (5 bases). Germline V gene data show CDR1 as SGHNT and CDR2 as YENEEA. Deletions cut 4 bases from V and 5 bases from J, with 21 bases between. The CDR3 has 17 residues. The CDR3 loop reads CASSSQMGIQGDNEQFF. As DNA, the CDR3 is TGTGCCAGCAGCTCCCAAATGGGAATCCAAGGGGACAATGAGCAGTTCTTC.

The chain joins TRBV9 to TRBJ1-5; TRBD1 matches 7 bases. The V and J ends lost 2 bases and 8 bases, in that order; junction bases with no gene match: 4. CDR1 and CDR2 from the germline V gene are SGDLS and YYNGEE. This CDR3 contains 13 residues. CDR3 DNA: TGTGCCAGCAGCGTTAGAACAGGGGAGCCCCAGCATTTT. Residues: CASSVRTGEPQHF.

This clone was counted only a few times. The chain has TRBV24-1 and TRBJ2-6; TRBD2 matches 8 bases. V was pared by 4 bases and J by 6 bases, with 13 bases of the junction left unmatched. Germline values: CDR1 KGHDR, CDR2 SFDVKD. The CDR3 consists of 18 residues. CDR3 nucleotides: TGTGCCACCAGTGAGGCGGGGGGACTGGGGTATCTGGCCAACGTCCTGACTTTC. Translating it yields CATSEAGGLGYLANVLTF.

The chain is built from TRBV7-2 and TRBJ2-3; 11 bases are a match to TRBD1. The length of the CDR3 is 16 residues. After removal of 6 bases from V and 2 bases from J, the junction contained 7 bases not matched to a gene. Per germline, CDR1 SGHTA and CDR2 FQGNSA. CDR3 residues: CASSPRTGGSTDTQYF. The CDR3 DNA follows: TGTGCCAGCAGTCCTCGGACAGGGGGCTCCACAGATACGCAGTATTTT.

This clone came up many times. The V gene is TRBV19, the J gene TRBJ2-5, with D perhaps TRBD1 (6 bases). Germline V lookup: CDR1 LNHDA, CDR2 SQIVND (reference sequence). Trimming left V 8 bases short and J 5 bases short, with 15 bases between. CDR3 length: 13 residues. CDR3 sequence reads: CASRRGNGETQYF. CDR3 DNA sequence: TGTGCCAGTCGCAGGGGAAACGGTGAGACCCAGTACTTC.

This clone has a single count. The J gene is TRBJ2-7, the V gene TRBV2; 7 nucleotides line up with TRBD1. The CDR3 loop spans 14 amino acids. Trimming cost V 7 bases and J 0 bases; bases outside gene matches: 6. Germline V gives CDR1 SNHLY, CDR2 FYNNEI. CDR3 DNA sequence: TGTGCCAGCACCTTGACAGGGAACTCCTACGAGCAGTACTTC. Amino acid sequence: CASTLTGNSYEQYF.

V is TRBV6-5 and J is TRBJ2-3; 7 bases are shared with TRBD1. V lost 5 bases, J lost 4 bases, and 6 bases stayed unmatched. The germline CDR1 and CDR2 sequences are MNHEY and SVGAGI. This CDR3 contains 14 residues. The CDR3 sequence: CASSRDSFPDTQYF. The CDR3 DNA reads TGTGCCAGCAGTAGGGACAGTTTCCCAGATACGCAGTATTTT.

This clone was seen a single time. The V gene is TRBV18, the J gene TRBJ2-7; TRBD1 matches 7 bases. J gave up 3 bases and V 5 bases, and 4 bases lay outside the gene matches. Germline CDR1 reads KGHSH; CDR2 reads LQKENI. There are 13 residues in the CDR3. The CDR3 DNA reads TGTGCCAGCTCAGAGGGGGCCCGCTACGAGCAGTACTTC. Translating gives CASSEGARYEQYF.

The CDR3 region is CASSVAGGISYNEQFF. The CDR3 DNA is TGTGCCAGCAGCGTAGCAGGGGGTATCTCCTACAATGAGCAGTTCTTC. The gene calls are TRBV9 and TRBJ2-1; 7 positions match TRBD1. This CDR3 comprises 16 residues. V shed 0 bases and J 0 bases; nucleotides not matched to a gene: 3. The germline V gene has CDR1 SGDLS and CDR2 YYNGEE.

The V call is TRBV12-3 or TRBV12-4, the J call TRBJ2-1; D not certain. The CDR3 is 11 amino acids. Deletions cut 3 bases from V and 7 bases from J, with 4 bases between. The CDR3 DNA reads TGTGCCAGCAGTTTTTTAAATGAGCAGTTCTTC. Protein: CASSFLNEQFF.

The chain carries TRBV1 and TRBJ2-7; the table's D call, TRBD2, was not checked against the DNA. TRBV1 is listed as a pseudogene. The CDR3 extends over 15 amino acids. CDR3 protein: CTSSQDLAGGYEQYF. The CDR3 DNA follows: TGCACCAGCAGCCAAGATCTAGCGGGGGGCTACGAGCAGTACTTC.

The J gene is TRBJ1-4, the V gene TRBV28, with 7 bases fitting TRBD1. Germline V CDR1 and CDR2: MDHEN, SYDVKM. The CDR3 has 14 amino acids. The V segment lost 4 bases and the J segment 8 bases; nucleotides outside the gene matches: 7. The CDR3 sequence is CASSSTGVGEKLFF. The CDR3 DNA is TGTGCCAGCAGTTCCACAGGGGTAGGAGAAAAACTGTTTTTT. Complete variable domain (other parts from reference TRBV28 and TRBJ1-4): DVKVTQSSRYLVKRTGEKVFLECVQDMDHENMFWYRQDPGLGLRLIYFSYDVKMKEKGDIPEGYSVSREKKERFSLILESASTNQTSMYLCASSSTGVGEKLFFGSGTQLSVL.

The chain links TRBV10-3 to TRBJ1-2, with a tentative D call TRBD1 (6 bases). CDR1 is ENHRY, CDR2 SYGVKD, per germline. The CDR3 runs to 13 residues. Trimming removed 9 bases at V and 5 bases at J, with 16 bases between. The CDR3 DNA is TGTGCCATTTTCCAACAGGGATCTTATGGCTACACCTTC. Translating it yields CAIFQQGSYGYTF.

The rearrangement uses TRBV5-6 and TRBJ1-1; possible D gene TRBD1, 5 bases. Trimming left V 0 bases short and J 1 base short, with 13 bases between. Germline CDR1 reads SGHDT; CDR2 reads YYEEEE. The CDR3 totals 16 residues. The CDR3 bases are TGTGCCAGCAGCTTGGCCTGGGGGGTGGCGAACACTGAAGCTTTCTTT. It translates to CASSLAWGVANTEAFF. Full variable domain (rest looked up from reference TRBV5-6 and TRBJ1-1): DAGVTQSPTHLIKTRGQQVTLRCSPKSGHDTVSWYQQALGQGPQFIFQYYEEEERQRGNFPDRFSGHQFPNYSSELNVNALLLGDSALYLCASSLAWGVANTEAFFGQGTRLTVV.

The V and J genes are TRBV6-2 or TRBV6-3 and TRBJ2-3; 12 bases agree with TRBD2. The length of the CDR3 is 15 residues. V gave up 6 bases and J gave up 2 bases; unmatched junction bases: 3. Germline CDR1 MNHEY, CDR2 SVGEGT. The CDR3: CASSGLAGFTDTQYF. The CDR3 DNA reads as TGTGCCAGCAGCGGACTAGCGGGGTTCACAGATACGCAGTATTTT.

The rearrangement links TRBV27 to TRBJ2-1; 9 nucleotides agree with TRBD2. There are 16 residues in the CDR3. Germline V lookup: CDR1 MNHEY, CDR2 SMNVEV (reference sequence). V trimming: 4 bases; J trimming: 4 bases; junction bases outside the gene matches: 8. CDR3 sequence (DNA): TGTGCCAGCAGTTACTGGCGGGGGGGCTTGTACAATGAGCAGTTCTTC. This codes for CASSYWRGGLYNEQFF.

The chain has TRBV5-1 and TRBJ2-1, with 10 positions matching TRBD2. Trimming cost V 0 bases and J 2 bases; bases outside gene matches: 5. CDR3 length: 17 amino acids. Germline-derived CDR1 and CDR2 are SGHRS and YFSETQ. CDR3 coding DNA: TGCGCCAGCAGCTTGGGGAGCGGGGGGGATACCTACAATGAGCAGTTCTTC. This codes for CASSLGSGGDTYNEQFF.